The sequence of this TCR beta chain was determined in a study of cytomegalovirus exposure and HLA in healthy donors. Amplification used 60 Vbeta primers and 13 Jbeta primers. TCRdb keeps only in-frame clones here, not all; method: immunoSEQ multiplex PCR. The data contain just over 200,000 clones, roughly 84% of them singletons. Regarding this clone: The antigen remains unidentified.

General observations from the study: Rarity held for most TCR sequences, but there were some public TCRs that occurred in many donors.

This sequence originates from a man aged 45 to 65 in good health and CMV-seronegative. The sequenced sample was PBMCs.

The CDR3: CASSVASGDYGYTF. The CDR3 region has the DNA TGTGCCAGCAGCGTAGCATCCGGGGACTATGGCTACACCTTC. The V call is TRBV9, the J call TRBJ1-2; D ambiguous. Germline V lookup: CDR1 SGDLS, CDR2 YYNGEE. Trimming cost V 0 bases and J 3 bases, with 9 bases left between them. The length of the CDR3 is 14 residues.